Listed here are 25 T cell receptor beta chains from one sample, sequenced in a study of OX40 agonist ivuxolimab in advanced cancers. To prepare the library, the immunoSEQ multiplex PCR assay was applied. This immuneACCESS table, as held by TCRdb, lists in-frame sequences with V and J called but not all clones. Of the missing ones, under half trace to an unresolved V gene in checked studies; the others have no known cause. Counted in this sample were over 60,000 clones; roughly 88% of them appeared once. 2% to 2.5% of the sample is held by the ten biggest clonotypes. Material: CD4+ or CD8+ T cells sorted from blood, obtained in a trial of the OX40 agonist ivuxolimab. Receptor source: an adult with an advanced solid tumor such as melanoma, head and neck, liver or kidney cancer.

The V call is TRBV28, the J call TRBJ2-3, with 7 bases identical to TRBD1. The V segment lost 7 bases and the J segment 6 bases; nucleotides outside the gene matches: 16. This CDR3 contains 16 residues. Germline V gene lookup returns CDR1 MDHEN and CDR2 SYDVKM. The CDR3 reads CASTTPRGILADTQYF. The CDR3 DNA sequence: TGTGCCAGCACCACCCCCAGGGGGATCCTCGCGGATACGCAGTATTTT.

The chain employs TRBV29-1 and TRBJ1-1, with D hard to call. Germline CDR1 is SQVTM and CDR2 is ANQGSEA. The germline V and J ends were trimmed by 0 bases and 2 bases, with 10 bases remaining between them. The CDR3 is 14 residues long. The CDR3 is CSVEDAWGNTEAFF. Written as DNA, the CDR3 is TGCAGCGTTGAAGATGCCTGGGGAAACACTGAAGCTTTCTTT.

The chain couples TRBV2 to TRBJ2-2; D is ambiguous. Per the germline V gene, CDR1 is SNHLY and CDR2 is FYNNEI. Trimming removed 7 bases at V and 8 bases at J, with 14 bases between. The CDR3 covers 13 residues. The CDR3 bases are TGTGCCAGCAATGACGTCCCCTCTGGGGAGCTGTTTTTT. Amino acid sequence: CASNDVPSGELFF. The full variable domain, rest sourced from reference TRBV2 and TRBJ2-2, is EPEVTQTPSHQVTQMGQEVILRCVPISNHLYFYWYRQILGQKVEFLVSFYNNEISEKSEIFDDQFSVERPDGSNFTLKIRSTKLEDSAMYFCASNDVPSGELFFGEGSRLTVL.

V usage is TRBV10-1 and J usage is TRBJ1-5; the D gene is possibly TRBD1 (5 bases). This CDR3 spans 15 amino acids. CDR1 and CDR2 from the germline V gene are WNHNN and SYGVQD (reference sequence). V was clipped by 3 bases and J by 8 bases, with 17 bases between them. The CDR3 nucleotides read TGCGCCAGCAGTGATTGCAGGTTTGGGGCTGAGCCCCAGCATTTT. Translated, it gives CASSDCRFGAEPQHF.

This chain links TRBV5-4 with TRBJ2-1; 11 nucleotides agree with TRBD1. This CDR3 is 15 amino acids long. CDR1 is SGHNT, CDR2 YYREEE, per germline (reference sequence). J gave up 9 bases and V 4 bases, and 9 bases lay outside the gene matches. This CDR3 is CASSGQGAREGEQFF. The CDR3 DNA is TGTGCCAGCAGCGGACAGGGGGCGCGGGAAGGTGAGCAGTTCTTC. Supplemented by reference TRBV5-4 and TRBJ2-1, the full variable domain reads ETGVTQSPTHLIKTRGQQVTLRCSSQSGHNTVSWYQQALGQGPQFIFQYYREEENGRGNFPPRFSGLQFPNYSSELNVNALELDDSALYLCASSGQGAREGEQFFGPGTRLTVL.

The CDR3 DNA reads as TGTGCCAGCAGCTCCCCGGGGGGGTACAATGAGCAGTTCTTC. It codes for CASSSPGGYNEQFF. This sequence joins TRBV7-3 and TRBJ2-1, with 8 nucleotides matching TRBD2. Looked up from germline, CDR1 is SGHTA and CDR2 is FQGTGA. V shed 4 bases, J shed 4 bases, and the junction held 3 bases outside the gene matches. The CDR3 has 14 residues.

The chain links TRBV5-1 to TRBJ2-3; D remains unclear. Germline V gene data show CDR1 as SGHRS and CDR2 as YFSETQ. This CDR3 contains 13 residues. The ends were cut back, 1 base at V and 1 base at J, with 4 bases in the middle. As DNA, the CDR3 is TGCGCCAGCAGCTTGCAGGGCACAGATACGCAGTATTTT. Protein: CASSLQGTDTQYF.

Only a few counts were recorded for this clone. V is TRBV27 and J is TRBJ1-6; a possible D gene is TRBD1 (6 bases). The V end lost 4 bases, the J end lost 5 bases, and 21 bases lay between the germline ends. The CDR3 contains 18 residues. CDR1 MNHEY and CDR2 SMNVEV come from the germline V gene (reference sequence). The CDR3 reads CASSSTTLGQINNSPLHF. CDR3 in DNA: TGTGCCAGCAGTTCCACCACCCTTGGACAGATAAATAATTCACCCCTCCACTTT.

The genes are TRBV13 and TRBJ1-2, with TRBD1 matching 9 bases. V lost 6 bases, J lost 4 bases, and 15 bases stayed unmatched. The CDR3 extends over 17 amino acids. The V gene's germline CDR1 is PRHDT and CDR2 FYEKMQ (reference sequence). This CDR3 is CASSSGGGTGPTYGYTF. CDR3 bases: TGTGCCAGCAGTTCTGGGGGGGGGACAGGGCCTACCTATGGCTACACCTTC.

The chain is built from TRBV10-3 and TRBJ2-2; TRBD2 aligns across 8 bases. Germline CDR1 ENHRY, CDR2 SYGVKD. This CDR3 is built from 17 residues. After removal of 4 bases from V and 5 bases from J, the junction contained 12 bases not matched to a gene. The CDR3 DNA reads as TGTGCCATCAGTGGGGGGGTAGCGGGGAGCTCGACCGGGGAGCTGTTTTTT. It yields the protein CAISGGVAGSSTGELFF.

The V and J genes are TRBV4-2 and TRBJ1-2; D gene unclear. The CDR3 sequence is 15 residues long. Germline CDR1 reads LGHNA; CDR2 reads YNFKEQ. The V end lost 0 bases, the J end lost 1 base, and 9 bases lay between the germline ends. The CDR3: CASSQDLGGNYGYTF. CDR3 DNA: TGTGCCAGCAGCCAAGACTTAGGAGGTAACTATGGCTACACCTTC.

This sequence joins TRBV18 and TRBJ1-2; D remains ambiguous. The CDR3 totals 13 residues. Between the trimmed V and J ends, which lost 5 bases and 4 bases, there was a span of 11 bases. Germline V gene lookup returns CDR1 KGHSH and CDR2 LQKENI. CDR3 nucleotides: TGTGCCAGCTCATTGGACGGAAGCTATGGCTACACCTTC. Translating it yields CASSLDGSYGYTF.

J is TRBJ2-1 and V is TRBV7-2; D is uncertain. Germline V gives CDR1 SGHTA, CDR2 FQGNSA. The germline V and J ends were trimmed by 5 bases and 0 bases, with 14 bases remaining between them. The CDR3 has 16 amino acids. CDR3 in DNA: TGTGCCAGCAGCCGCCCACCTGGTCCCTCCTACAATGAGCAGTTCTTC. It is translated as CASSRPPGPSYNEQFF.

The chain combines TRBV7-8 with TRBJ2-2; D remains ambiguous. The CDR3 totals 15 residues. Per the germline V gene, CDR1 is SGHVS and CDR2 is FQNEAQ. The V end lost 5 bases, the J end lost 6 bases, and 16 bases lay between the germline ends. CDR3 loop: CASSARRLMAGELFF. The CDR3, as DNA: TGTGCCAGCAGCGCAAGGCGGTTGATGGCCGGGGAGCTGTTTTTT.

This clone has a single count. V and J are TRBV6-5 and TRBJ1-1; 7 bases line up with TRBD1. CDR1 and CDR2 (germline): MNHEY, SVGAGI. J gave up 6 bases and V 1 base, and 5 bases lay outside the gene matches. The CDR3 has 14 amino acids. The CDR3 region has the DNA TGTGCCAGCAGTTACTACACAGGGGTATCTGAAGCTTTCTTT. Encoded protein: CASSYYTGVSEAFF.

This chain links TRBV7-2 with TRBJ1-1, with 7 bases fitting TRBD1. The CDR3 has 14 amino acids. CDR1 is SGHTA and CDR2 is FQGNSA in the germline V gene. Trimming removed 5 bases from V and 4 bases from J; junction bases left unmatched: 7. The chain's CDR3 is CASSHGTDGTEAFF. In nucleotides, the CDR3 is TGTGCCAGCAGCCACGGGACAGACGGCACTGAAGCTTTCTTT.

The V call is TRBV1, the J call TRBJ2-2; the table names TRBD2, a call not compared with the DNA. TRBV1 is reported as a pseudogene. The CDR3 runs to 15 residues. CDR3 sequence: CTSSQDIGGTGELFF. The DNA of the CDR3 is TGCACCAGCAGCCAAGATATCGGGGGAACCGGGGAGCTGTTTTTT.

The chain is built from TRBV10-3 and TRBJ2-5; the D is unclear. This CDR3 is 12 amino acids long. Per the germline V gene, CDR1 is ENHRY and CDR2 is SYGVKD. Trimming shortened V by 2 bases and J by 7 bases, and 8 bases separated the two germline ends. In nucleotides, the CDR3 is TGTGCCATCAGTGAGATCGGCGGGACCCAGTACTTC. The encoded protein is CAISEIGGTQYF.

The chain links TRBV7-9 to TRBJ1-4; the D is unclear. The CDR3 has 12 amino acids. The V gene lost 8 bases and the J gene lost 4 bases, with 8 bases spanning the gap. The germline CDR1 and CDR2 sequences are SEHNR and FQNEAQ (reference sequence). The CDR3 sequence is CASGVNNEKLFF. The DNA of the CDR3 is TGTGCCAGCGGCGTGAATAATGAAAAACTGTTTTTT.

This clone has a handful of counts. The chain employs TRBV2 and TRBJ1-1, with TRBD1 as a possible D gene (6 bases). Germline loops: CDR1 SNHLY, CDR2 FYNNEI. The CDR3 sequence is 14 residues long. V lost 5 bases and J lost 0, with 10 bases in between. The DNA of the CDR3 is TGTGCCAGCAGTACGGGACAAGTGAACACTGAAGCTTTCTTT. This translates into CASSTGQVNTEAFF.

This clone has a handful of counts. The V gene is TRBV5-8, the J gene TRBJ1-2, with 10 bases fitting TRBD1. The CDR3 covers 14 residues. CDR1 SGHTS and CDR2 YDEGEE come from the germline V gene. V lost 1 base to trimming and J lost 6 bases; unmatched junction nucleotides: 3. CDR3 in amino acids: CASSLPGTGDGYTF. As DNA, the CDR3 is TGTGCCAGCAGCTTGCCCGGGACAGGGGATGGCTACACCTTC.

The chain recombines TRBV5-1 with TRBJ1-1, with TRBD1 identical over 11 bases. V was clipped by 3 bases and J by 0 bases; unmatched bases: 10. The CDR3 contains 18 residues. Germline V gene sequence: CDR1 SGHRS, CDR2 YFSETQ. The CDR3 DNA reads as TGCGCCAGCAGCTCCGGGGGACAGGGGGTATCCATGAACACTGAAGCTTTCTTT. This encodes CASSSGGQGVSMNTEAFF.

The chain couples TRBV19 to TRBJ1-6; TRBD1 matches 9 bases. J gave up 9 bases and V 5 bases, and 8 bases lay outside the gene matches. Germline CDR1 reads LNHDA; CDR2 reads SQIVND (reference sequence). This CDR3 is built from 15 residues. The CDR3 region is CASSLPGQGLSPLHF. DNA of the CDR3: TGTGCCAGTAGTTTACCGGGACAGGGCCTTTCACCCCTCCACTTT.

The chain's CDR3 is CASALLAGTEAFF. The DNA of the CDR3 is TGTGCCAGCGCTCTTCTGGCGGGGACTGAAGCTTTCTTT. This chain connects TRBV6-5 to TRBJ1-1, with no clear D. The CDR3 extends over 13 amino acids. Germline V gene data show CDR1 as MNHEY and CDR2 as SVGAGI. Trimming removed 8 bases from V and 5 bases from J, with 15 bases in between.

CDR3: CASSLDYEQYF. DNA for the CDR3: TGTGCCAGCAGTCTCGATTACGAGCAGTACTTC. V and J are TRBV2 and TRBJ2-7; D remains ambiguous. Germline CDR1 is SNHLY and CDR2 is FYNNEI. The CDR3 spans 11 residues. With 5 bases removed from V and 4 bases from J, the gap between germline ends came to 6 bases. The full variable domain, rest sourced from reference TRBV2 and TRBJ2-7, is EPEVTQTPSHQVTQMGQEVILRCVPISNHLYFYWYRQILGQKVEFLVSFYNNEISEKSEIFDDQFSVERPDGSNFTLKIRSTKLEDSAMYFCASSLDYEQYFGPGTRLTVT.